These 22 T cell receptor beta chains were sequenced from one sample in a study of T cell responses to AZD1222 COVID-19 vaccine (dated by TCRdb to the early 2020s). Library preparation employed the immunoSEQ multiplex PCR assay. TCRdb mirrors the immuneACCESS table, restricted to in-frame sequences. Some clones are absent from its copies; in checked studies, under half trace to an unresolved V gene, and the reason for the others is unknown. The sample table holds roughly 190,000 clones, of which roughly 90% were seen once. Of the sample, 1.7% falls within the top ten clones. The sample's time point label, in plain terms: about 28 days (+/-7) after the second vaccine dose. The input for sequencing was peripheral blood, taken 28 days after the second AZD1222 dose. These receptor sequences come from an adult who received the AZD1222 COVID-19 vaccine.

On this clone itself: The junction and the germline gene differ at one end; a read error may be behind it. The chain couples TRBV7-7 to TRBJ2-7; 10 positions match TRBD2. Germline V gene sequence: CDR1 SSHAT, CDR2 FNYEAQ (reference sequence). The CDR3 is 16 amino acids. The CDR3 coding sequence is TGTGCTAGCAGCCCTCCGGGACTAGCGTACGTAGCCGAGCAGTACTTC. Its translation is CASSPPGLAYVAEQYF.

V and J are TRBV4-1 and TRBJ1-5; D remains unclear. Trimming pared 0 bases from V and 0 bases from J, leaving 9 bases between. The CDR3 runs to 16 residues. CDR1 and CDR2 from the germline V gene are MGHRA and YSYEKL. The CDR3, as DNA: TGCGCCAGCAGCCAAGAAGGAAGAATTAGCAATCAGCCCCAGCATTTT. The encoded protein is CASSQEGRISNQPQHF.

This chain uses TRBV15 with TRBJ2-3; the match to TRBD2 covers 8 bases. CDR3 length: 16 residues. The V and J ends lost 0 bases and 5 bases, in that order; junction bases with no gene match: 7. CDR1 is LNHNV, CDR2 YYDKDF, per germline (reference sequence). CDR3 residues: CATSRDRGLVRDTQYF. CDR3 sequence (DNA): TGTGCCACCAGCAGAGATCGGGGACTAGTTAGAGATACGCAGTATTTT.

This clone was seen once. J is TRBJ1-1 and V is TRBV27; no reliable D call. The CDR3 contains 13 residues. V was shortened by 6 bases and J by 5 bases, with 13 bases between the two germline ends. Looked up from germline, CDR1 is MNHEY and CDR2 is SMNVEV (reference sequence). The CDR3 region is CASRSGVGTEAFF. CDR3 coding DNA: TGTGCCAGCAGAAGCGGGGTTGGGACTGAAGCTTTCTTT.

CDR3 amino acids: CASSEWVGVRETQYF. The CDR3 region has the DNA TGCGCCAGCAGTGAGTGGGTTGGGGTTAGAGAGACCCAGTACTTC. The chain couples TRBV10-2 to TRBJ2-5; D is unclear. The length of the CDR3 is 15 residues. Germline CDR1 and CDR2: WSHSY and SAAADI. Deletions cut 1 base from V and 4 bases from J, with 13 bases between.

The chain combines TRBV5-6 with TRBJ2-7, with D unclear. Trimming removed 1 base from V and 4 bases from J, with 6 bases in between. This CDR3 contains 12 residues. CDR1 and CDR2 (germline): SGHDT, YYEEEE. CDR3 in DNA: TGTGCCAGCAGCTTGCAGAGGTACGAGCAGTACTTC. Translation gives CASSLQRYEQYF.

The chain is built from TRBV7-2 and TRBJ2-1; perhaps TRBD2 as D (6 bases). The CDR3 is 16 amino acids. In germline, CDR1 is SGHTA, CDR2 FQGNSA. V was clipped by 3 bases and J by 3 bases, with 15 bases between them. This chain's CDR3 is CASSFRGRGSYNEQFF. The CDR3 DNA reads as TGTGCCAGCAGCTTTAGGGGTCGGGGGAGCTACAATGAGCAGTTCTTC.

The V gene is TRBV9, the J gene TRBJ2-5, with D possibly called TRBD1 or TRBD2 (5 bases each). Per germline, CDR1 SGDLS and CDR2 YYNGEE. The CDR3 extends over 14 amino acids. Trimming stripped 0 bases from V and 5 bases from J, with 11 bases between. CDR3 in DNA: TGTGCCAGCAGCGTAGGGGACCGACCGGAGACCCAGTACTTC. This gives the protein CASSVGDRPETQYF.

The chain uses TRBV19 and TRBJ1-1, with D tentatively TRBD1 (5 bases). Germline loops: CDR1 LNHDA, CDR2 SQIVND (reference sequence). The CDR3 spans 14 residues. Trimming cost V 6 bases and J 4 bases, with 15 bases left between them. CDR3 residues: CASSRRGVTTEAFF. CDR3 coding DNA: TGTGCCAGTAGCAGGAGGGGTGTGACCACTGAAGCTTTCTTT.

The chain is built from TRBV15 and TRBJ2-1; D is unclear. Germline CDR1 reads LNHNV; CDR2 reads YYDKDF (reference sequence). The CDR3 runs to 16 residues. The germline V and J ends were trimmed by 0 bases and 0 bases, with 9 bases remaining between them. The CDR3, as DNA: TGTGCCACCAGCAGAGACGTGAGGCCCTCCTACAATGAGCAGTTCTTC. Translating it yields CATSRDVRPSYNEQFF.

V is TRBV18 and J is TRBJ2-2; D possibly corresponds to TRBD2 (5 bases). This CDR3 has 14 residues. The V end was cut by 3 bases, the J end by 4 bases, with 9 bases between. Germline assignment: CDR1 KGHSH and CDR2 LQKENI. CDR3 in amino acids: CASSPRTGTGELFF. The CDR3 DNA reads TGTGCCAGCTCACCCCGGACTGGCACCGGGGAGCTGTTTTTT.

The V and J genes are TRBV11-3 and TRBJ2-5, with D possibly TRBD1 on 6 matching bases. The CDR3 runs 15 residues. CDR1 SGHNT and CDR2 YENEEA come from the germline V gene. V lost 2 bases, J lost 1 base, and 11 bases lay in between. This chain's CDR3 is CASSLTGTLQETQYF. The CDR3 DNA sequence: TGTGCCAGCAGCTTAACCGGGACACTCCAAGAGACCCAGTACTTC.

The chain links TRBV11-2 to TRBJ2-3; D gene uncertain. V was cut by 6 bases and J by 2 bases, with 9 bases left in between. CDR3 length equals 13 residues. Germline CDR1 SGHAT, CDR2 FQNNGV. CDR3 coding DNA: TGTGCCAGCAGGCCCGGATACACAGATACGCAGTATTTT. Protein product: CASRPGYTDTQYF.

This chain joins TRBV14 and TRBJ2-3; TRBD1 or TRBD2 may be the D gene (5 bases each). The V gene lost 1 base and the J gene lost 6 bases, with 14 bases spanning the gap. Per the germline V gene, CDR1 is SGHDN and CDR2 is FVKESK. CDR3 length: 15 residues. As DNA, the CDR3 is TGTGCCAGCAGCCAAGTAGGGATCAGGGAGGATACGCAGTATTTT. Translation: CASSQVGIREDTQYF.

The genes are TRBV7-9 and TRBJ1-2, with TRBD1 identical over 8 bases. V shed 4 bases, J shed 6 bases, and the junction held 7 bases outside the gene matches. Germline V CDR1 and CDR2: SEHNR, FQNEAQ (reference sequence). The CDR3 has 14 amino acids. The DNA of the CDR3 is TGTGCCAGCAGCTGGGACAGGAGATACAATGGCTACACCTTC. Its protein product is CASSWDRRYNGYTF.

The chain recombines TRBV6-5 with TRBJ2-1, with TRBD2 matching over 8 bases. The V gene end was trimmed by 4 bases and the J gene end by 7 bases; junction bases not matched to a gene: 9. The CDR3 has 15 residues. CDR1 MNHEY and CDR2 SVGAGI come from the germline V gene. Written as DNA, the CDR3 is TGTGCCAGCAGTTGGAGGAGCGGGAGTAGGAATGAGCAGTTCTTC. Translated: CASSWRSGSRNEQFF.

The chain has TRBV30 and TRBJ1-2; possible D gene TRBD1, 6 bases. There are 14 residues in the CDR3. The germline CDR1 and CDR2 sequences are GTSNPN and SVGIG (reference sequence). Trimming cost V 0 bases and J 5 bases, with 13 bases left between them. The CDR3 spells CAWSVGRGRYGYTF. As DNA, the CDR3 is TGTGCCTGGAGTGTCGGCAGGGGAAGATATGGCTACACCTTC.

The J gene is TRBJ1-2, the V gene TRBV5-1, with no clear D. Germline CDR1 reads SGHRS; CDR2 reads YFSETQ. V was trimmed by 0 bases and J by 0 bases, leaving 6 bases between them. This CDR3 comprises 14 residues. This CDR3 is CASSLGLSNYGYTF. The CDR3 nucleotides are TGCGCCAGCAGCTTGGGTCTCTCTAACTATGGCTACACCTTC. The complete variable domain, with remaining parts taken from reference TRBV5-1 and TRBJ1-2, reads KAGVTQTPRYLIKTRGQQVTLSCSPISGHRSVSWYQQTPGQGLQFLFEYFSETQRNKGNFPGRFSGRQFSNSRSEMNVSTLELGDSALYLCASSLGLSNYGYTFGSGTRLTVV.

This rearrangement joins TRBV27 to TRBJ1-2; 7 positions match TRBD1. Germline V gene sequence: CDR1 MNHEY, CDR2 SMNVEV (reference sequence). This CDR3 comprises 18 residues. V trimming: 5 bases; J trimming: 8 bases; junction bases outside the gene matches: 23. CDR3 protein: CASSPRQGGRTVLGGYTF. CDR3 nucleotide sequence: TGTGCCAGCAGTCCCCGCCAAGGGGGCCGAACGGTCCTTGGGGGCTACACCTTC.

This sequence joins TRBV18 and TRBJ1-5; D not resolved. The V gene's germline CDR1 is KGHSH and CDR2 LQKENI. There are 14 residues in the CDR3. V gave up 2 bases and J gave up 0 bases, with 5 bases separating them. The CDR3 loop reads CASSPENSNQPQHF. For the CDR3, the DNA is TGTGCCAGCTCACCAGAGAATAGCAATCAGCCCCAGCATTTT. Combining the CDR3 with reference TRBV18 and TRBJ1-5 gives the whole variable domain NAGVMQNPRHLVRRRGQEARLRCSPMKGHSHVYWYRQLPEEGLKFMVYLQKENIIDESGMPKERFSAEFPKEGPSILRIQQVVRGDSAAYFCASSPENSNQPQHFGDGTRLSIL.

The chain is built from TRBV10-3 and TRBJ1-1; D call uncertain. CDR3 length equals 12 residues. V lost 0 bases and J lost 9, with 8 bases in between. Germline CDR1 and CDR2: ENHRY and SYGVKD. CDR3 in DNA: TGTGCCATCAGTGAGTCGAGAACCCAAGCTTTCTTT. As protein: CAISESRTQAFF.

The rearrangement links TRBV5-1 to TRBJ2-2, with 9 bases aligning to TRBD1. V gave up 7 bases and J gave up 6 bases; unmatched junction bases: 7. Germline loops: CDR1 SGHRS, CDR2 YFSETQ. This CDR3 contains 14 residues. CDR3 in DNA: TGCGCCAGCGGGGGACAGGGTGACGCCGGGGAGCTGTTTTTT. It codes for CASGGQGDAGELFF.